Each of the 19 T cell receptor beta chains below was sequenced from the same sample in a study of blood T cell repertoires in COVID-19. The method was immunoSEQ multiplex PCR; TCRdb's version includes in-frame clones alone and lacks a portion of them. The top ten hold about 2% of the sample, which has about 400,000 clones, roughly 85% seen once. Specimen: PBMCs or T cells enriched from blood (not recorded which). The receptors were gathered from a woman aged 18-30 years with acute COVID-19.

The chain is built from TRBV7-9 and TRBJ2-2, with D possibly matching TRBD1 (7 bases). The germline V gene encodes CDR1 SEHNR and CDR2 FQNEAQ (reference sequence). Trimming left V 3 bases short and J 6 bases short, with 11 bases between. CDR3 length equals 14 residues. CDR3 protein: CASSFSGGPGELFF. CDR3 DNA: TGTGCCAGCAGCTTCTCAGGGGGGCCCGGGGAGCTGTTTTTT. Together with reference TRBV7-9 and TRBJ2-2, the CDR3 gives the full variable domain: DTGVSQNPRHKITKRGQNVTFRCDPISEHNRLYWYRQTLGQGPEFLTYFQNEAQLEKSRLLSDRFSAERPKGSFSTLEIQRTEQGDSAMYLCASSFSGGPGELFFGEGSRLTVL.

The CDR3 DNA follows: TGTGCCAGTAGTATCCGGGAGGGTGAAAAACTGTTTTTT. It specifies CASSIREGEKLFF. J is TRBJ1-4 and V is TRBV19, with unresolved D. CDR3 length: 13 amino acids. V dropped 3 bases and J dropped 7 bases, with 9 bases sitting between them. Germline lookup yields CDR1 LNHDA and CDR2 SQIVND (reference sequence).

The rearrangement joins TRBV19 to TRBJ1-1; 10 nucleotides agree with TRBD1. Germline assignment: CDR1 LNHDA and CDR2 SQIVND (reference sequence). V trimming: 11 bases; J trimming: 1 base; junction bases outside the gene matches: 10. The CDR3 length is 15 residues. The CDR3 DNA is TGTGCCTCCCACCGACAGGGGGCAGGGAACACTGAAGCTTTCTTT. Translating gives CASHRQGAGNTEAFF.

V and J are TRBV5-5 and TRBJ1-5; TRBD1 aligns across 12 bases. Trimming cost V 1 base and J 0 bases; bases outside gene matches: 5. Per germline, CDR1 SGHKS and CDR2 YYEKEE (reference sequence). The CDR3 runs 18 residues. DNA for the CDR3: TGTGCCAGCAGCTTGCGGGACAGGGGGCCTTCTAGCAATCAGCCCCAGCATTTT. It codes for CASSLRDRGPSSNQPQHF.

The V and J genes are TRBV6-6 and TRBJ1-6; D is perhaps TRBD1 (6 bases). The CDR3 contains 16 residues. V was shortened by 5 bases and J by 5 bases, with 16 bases between the two germline ends. Per the germline V gene, CDR1 is MNHNY and CDR2 is SVGAGI (reference sequence). CDR3 sequence reads: CASSKTGRDHNSPLHF. The CDR3 region has the DNA TGTGCCAGCAGTAAAACAGGGCGCGACCATAATTCACCCCTCCACTTT.

This clone was detected once. The V call is TRBV13, the J call TRBJ2-5; no clear D gene. This CDR3 has 15 amino acids. Looked up from germline, CDR1 is PRHDT and CDR2 is FYEKMQ (reference sequence). The V end was cut by 5 bases, the J end by 4 bases, with 17 bases between. DNA of the CDR3: TGTGCCAGCAGCCCCTCTGCGAGGCCCGGAGAGACCCAGTACTTC. As protein: CASSPSARPGETQYF.

CDR3 sequence (DNA): TGTGCCAGCAGTCCCTTGATCGGGCCCCAGCATTTT. The encoded protein is CASSPLIGPQHF. The chain joins TRBV6-2 or TRBV6-3 to TRBJ1-5, with D unresolved. CDR3 length: 12 amino acids. Per the germline V gene, CDR1 is MNHEY and CDR2 is SVGEGT. V was clipped by 5 bases and J by 9 bases, with 11 bases between them.

This chain connects TRBV19 to TRBJ1-2; a possible D gene is TRBD1 (6 bases). V was pared by 6 bases and J by 4 bases, with 18 bases between. The CDR3 is 15 amino acids. CDR1 is LNHDA, CDR2 SQIVND, per germline (reference sequence). CDR3 nucleotide sequence: TGTGCCAGTAGGATCTCGGACAGCGAGATCTATGGCTACACCTTC. Translated, it gives CASRISDSEIYGYTF.

This chain links TRBV9 with TRBJ2-2; D may be TRBD2 (5 bases). CDR3 length: 17 residues. Trimming took off 0 bases at V and 6 bases at J, with 18 bases between the two ends. Germline CDR1 SGDLS, CDR2 YYNGEE. CDR3 sequence reads: CASSVGPLEEVAGELFF. CDR3 nucleotide sequence: TGTGCCAGCAGCGTAGGGCCCCTAGAGGAGGTCGCCGGGGAGCTGTTTTTT. Full variable domain (missing parts from reference TRBV9 and TRBJ2-2): DSGVTQTPKHLITATGQRVTLRCSPRSGDLSVYWYQQSLDQGLQFLIQYYNGEERAKGNILERFSAQQFPDLHSELNLSSLELGDSALYFCASSVGPLEEVAGELFFGEGSRLTVL.

The V gene is TRBV7-2, the J gene TRBJ2-2, with 10 bases matching TRBD2. Germline CDR1 reads SGHTA; CDR2 reads FQGNSA. The CDR3 extends over 16 amino acids. Trimming at V came to 1 base and at J to 7 bases, leaving 6 bases not matched to a gene. The chain's CDR3 is CASSLVAGGFGGELFF. The DNA for the CDR3 is TGTGCCAGCAGCTTAGTAGCGGGGGGATTCGGCGGGGAGCTGTTTTTT. The full variable domain, in which reference TRBV7-2 and TRBJ2-2 provide the parts outside the CDR3, is GAGVSQSPSNKVTEKGKDVELRCDPISGHTALYWYRQSLGQGLEFLIYFQGNSAPDKSGLPSDRFSAERTGGSVSTLTIQRTQQEDSAVYLCASSLVAGGFGGELFFGEGSRLTVL.

This chain links TRBV27 with TRBJ2-7; 8 nucleotides align to TRBD1. The trim removed 7 bases at V and 7 bases at J, leaving 12 bases unmatched. Germline values: CDR1 MNHEY, CDR2 SMNVEV (reference sequence). CDR3 size: 14 residues. The CDR3 protein is CASTEGQASGEQYF. In DNA form, the CDR3 reads TGTGCCAGCACGGAGGGACAGGCCTCCGGTGAGCAGTACTTC.

The chain couples TRBV18 to TRBJ2-1, with 11 bases lining up with TRBD2. The CDR3 is 18 amino acids. The germline V gene encodes CDR1 KGHSH and CDR2 LQKENI. The trim removed 3 bases at V and 3 bases at J, leaving 10 bases unmatched. The CDR3 DNA is TGTGCCAGCTCACCCGACGCTAGCGGGAGGTTAAACTACAATGAGCAGTTCTTC. Its protein is CASSPDASGRLNYNEQFF.

This rearrangement joins TRBV4-1 to TRBJ2-5, with 12 bases lining up with TRBD2. CDR1 and CDR2 from the germline V gene are MGHRA and YSYEKL. There are 16 residues in the CDR3. V shed 2 bases and J 2 bases; nucleotides not matched to a gene: 3. The CDR3 loop is CASSQRLAGVQETQYF. The CDR3 bases are TGCGCCAGCAGCCAACGACTAGCGGGAGTTCAAGAGACCCAGTACTTC.

This chain joins TRBV5-1 and TRBJ2-3; 12 positions match TRBD2. The V gene end was trimmed by 0 bases and the J gene end by 1 base; junction bases not matched to a gene: 9. Germline CDR1 SGHRS, CDR2 YFSETQ. CDR3 length: 19 residues. CDR3 protein: CASSLVTGLAGLRTDTQYF. Written as DNA, the CDR3 is TGCGCCAGCAGCTTGGTTACGGGACTAGCGGGTCTTCGCACAGATACGCAGTATTTT.

This chain uses TRBV5-1 with TRBJ1-1; TRBD1 is a possible D gene (6 bases). The CDR3 runs 16 residues. V was shortened by 2 bases and J by 1 base, with 15 bases between the two germline ends. Germline CDR1 and CDR2: SGHRS and YFSETQ. CDR3: CASSLPYRAANTEAFF. The CDR3 nucleotides read TGCGCCAGCAGCTTACCCTACAGGGCCGCGAACACTGAAGCTTTCTTT.

The chain has TRBV14 and TRBJ1-6; possibly TRBD1 for D (5 bases). From germline, CDR1 is SGHDN and CDR2 FVKESK. V lost 4 bases and J 7 bases, leaving 11 bases between the germline ends. This CDR3 has 14 amino acids. For the CDR3, the DNA is TGTGCCAGCAGCCGGGGCGGCTCCAATTCACCCCTCCACTTT. It translates to CASSRGGSNSPLHF.

This sequence joins TRBV4-3 and TRBJ2-2, with 7 bases identical to TRBD1. The germline CDR1 and CDR2 sequences are LGHNA and YSLEER. With V trimmed by 5 bases and J by 1 base, 1 base remained unmatched. CDR3 length: 14 amino acids. CDR3 in amino acids: CASSSGGNTGELFF. The CDR3 DNA follows: TGCGCCAGCAGCTCAGGGGGGAACACCGGGGAGCTGTTTTTT.

This clone was counted a single time. The chain joins TRBV24-1 to TRBJ2-1; the match to TRBD1 covers 9 bases. The trim removed 1 base at V and 7 bases at J, leaving 4 bases unmatched. This CDR3 is 15 amino acids long. Germline CDR1 is KGHDR and CDR2 is SFDVKD. The CDR3 here is CATSDLQGARNEQFF. CDR3 coding DNA: TGTGCCACCAGTGATTTACAGGGGGCAAGGAATGAGCAGTTCTTC.

The chain couples TRBV12-5 to TRBJ2-1; unclear D gene. Trimming stripped 1 base from V and 9 bases from J, with 7 bases between. Looked up from germline, CDR1 is LGHNT and CDR2 is FRNRAP. This CDR3 is built from 12 residues. DNA of the CDR3: TGTGCTAGTGGTTTGGCCCAGGTTGAGCAGTTCTTC. Its translation: CASGLAQVEQFF.